The 17 T cell receptor beta chains reported below all come from one sample, sequenced in a study of T cell responses to AZD1222 COVID-19 vaccine. Repertoires were generated with immunoSEQ multiplex PCR, while TCRdb's copy carries only in-frame clones and drops some. The sample holds roughly 120,000 clones, 70% to 90% seen once. Here the sequenced sample was peripheral blood, taken 28 days after the second AZD1222 dose. These receptors were taken from an adult who received the AZD1222 COVID-19 vaccine.

The chain is built from TRBV18 and TRBJ2-7, with 8 bases identical to TRBD1. The trim removed 4 bases at V and 3 bases at J, leaving 8 bases unmatched. This CDR3 is 15 amino acids long. From germline, CDR1 is KGHSH and CDR2 LQKENI. The CDR3 protein is CASSRRAQGDYEQYF. The CDR3 nucleotides read TGTGCCAGCTCACGACGGGCACAGGGGGACTACGAGCAGTACTTC.

This rearrangement joins TRBV5-6 to TRBJ1-5, with D tentatively TRBD1 (5 bases). V was shortened by 2 bases and J by 2 bases, with 14 bases between the two germline ends. The V gene's germline CDR1 is SGHDT and CDR2 YYEEEE. The CDR3 sequence is 16 residues long. CDR3 protein: CASSFTGSLGNQPQHF. CDR3 nucleotide sequence: TGTGCCAGCAGCTTTACAGGCTCTTTGGGCAATCAGCCCCAGCATTTT.

The gene calls are TRBV7-9 and TRBJ1-5; D is perhaps TRBD1 (5 bases). This CDR3 is built from 14 residues. Between the trimmed V and J ends, which lost 1 base and 6 bases, there was a span of 10 bases. Germline V CDR1 and CDR2: SEHNR, FQNEAQ (reference sequence). CDR3 bases: TGTGCCAGCAGCTTAGAGGCAGGGTCTCAGCCCCAGCATTTT. Translating it yields CASSLEAGSQPQHF.

The chain combines TRBV6-2 or TRBV6-3 with TRBJ2-7, with D unresolved. Germline V gene lookup returns CDR1 MNHEY and CDR2 SVGEGT. Trimming pared 5 bases from V and 5 bases from J, leaving 13 bases between. The CDR3 is 13 residues long. CDR3 loop: CASSQPWSHEQYF. The CDR3 bases are TGTGCCAGCAGTCAGCCGTGGTCCCACGAGCAGTACTTC.

V and J are TRBV27 and TRBJ2-3; unclear D gene. CDR3 size: 11 residues. The germline V gene has CDR1 MNHEY and CDR2 SMNVEV (reference sequence). Trimming pared 4 bases from V and 7 bases from J, leaving 6 bases between. The CDR3 sequence: CASSSSNTQYF. The CDR3, as DNA: TGTGCCAGCAGTTCATCAAATACGCAGTATTTT.

The chain combines TRBV4-3 with TRBJ2-3; no clear D gene. Trimming shortened V by 0 bases and J by 0 bases, and 16 bases separated the two germline ends. The CDR3 consists of 18 residues. CDR1 LGHNA and CDR2 YSLEER come from the germline V gene. The CDR3 region has the DNA TGCGCCAGCAGCCAAGACGGGCAGGCAGACTCTAGCACAGATACGCAGTATTTT. Amino acid sequence: CASSQDGQADSSTDTQYF.

The chain is built from TRBV5-1 and TRBJ2-2, with D possibly called TRBD1 or TRBD2 (5 bases each). The CDR3 consists of 14 residues. The V and J ends lost 4 bases and 4 bases respectively, with 11 bases between them. Looked up from germline, CDR1 is SGHRS and CDR2 is YFSETQ. The CDR3 bases are TGCGCCAGCAGCCCAGAGGGGAGCACCGGGGAGCTGTTTTTT. It encodes CASSPEGSTGELFF.

V is TRBV7-2 and J is TRBJ2-7; 8 bases map to TRBD1. Trimming took 5 bases from V and 1 from J; bases not matched to a gene: 10. The CDR3 is 16 amino acids. Per germline, CDR1 SGHTA and CDR2 FQGNSA. CDR3 loop: CASSPITGQGSYEQYF. CDR3 bases: TGTGCCAGCAGCCCGATTACCGGACAGGGATCCTACGAGCAGTACTTC.

The chain links TRBV27 to TRBJ2-2, with D uncertain. With 0 bases removed from V and 0 bases from J, the gap between germline ends came to 8 bases. There are 16 residues in the CDR3. Germline V gives CDR1 MNHEY, CDR2 SMNVEV (reference sequence). The DNA of the CDR3 is TGTGCCAGCAGTTTATCGGCCTGGGCGAACACCGGGGAGCTGTTTTTT. As protein: CASSLSAWANTGELFF.

This clone has a handful of counts. The genes are TRBV9 and TRBJ1-2, with unresolved D. CDR3 length: 15 amino acids. Trimming pared 1 base from V and 5 bases from J, leaving 15 bases between. Per the germline V gene, CDR1 is SGDLS and CDR2 is YYNGEE. The CDR3 nucleotides are TGTGCCAGCAGCGTACCTGAGCGCCTTGGATATGGCTACACCTTC. Translating it yields CASSVPERLGYGYTF.

V gene TRBV7-2 combines with J gene TRBJ2-1; D not certain. This CDR3 has 15 amino acids. The V gene lost 0 bases and the J gene lost 3 bases, with 9 bases spanning the gap. Germline loops: CDR1 SGHTA, CDR2 FQGNSA. CDR3 sequence: CASSLAGSVYNEQFF. CDR3 nucleotide sequence: TGTGCCAGCAGCTTAGCGGGATCGGTCTACAATGAGCAGTTCTTC.

The chain links TRBV3-1 (or the pseudogene TRBV3-2) to TRBJ1-3, with D unclear. The germline gives CDR1 LGHDT, CDR2 YNNKEL (reference sequence). V was trimmed by 2 bases and J by 4 bases, leaving 12 bases between them. The CDR3 totals 15 residues. The chain's CDR3 is CASSQPNPLGNTIYF. CDR3 nucleotide sequence: TGTGCCAGCAGCCAACCGAACCCGCTGGGAAACACCATATATTTT.

The chain uses TRBV2 and TRBJ1-5; D possibly corresponds to TRBD1 (6 bases). V was shortened by 1 base and J by 6 bases, with 13 bases between the two germline ends. The germline gives CDR1 SNHLY, CDR2 FYNNEI. The CDR3 totals 15 residues. CDR3 amino acids: CASSEERGGGQPQHF. Here the CDR3 DNA reads TGTGCCAGCAGTGAAGAGCGCGGGGGCGGTCAGCCCCAGCATTTT.

This chain links TRBV11-2 with TRBJ1-3, with D hard to call. From germline, CDR1 is SGHAT and CDR2 FQNNGV. Between the trimmed V and J ends, which lost 5 bases and 0 bases, there was a span of 8 bases. This CDR3 is built from 14 residues. The CDR3 is CASSPDNSGNTIYF. For the CDR3, the DNA is TGTGCCAGCAGCCCAGACAACTCTGGAAACACCATATATTTT.

V gene TRBV20-1 combines with J gene TRBJ1-5; D unclear. The CDR3 has 14 residues. Germline loops: CDR1 DFQATT, CDR2 SNEGSKA (reference sequence). V lost 3 bases, J lost 0 bases, and 9 bases lay in between. CDR3 in amino acids: CSASLGNSNQPQHF. The CDR3 DNA is TGCAGTGCTAGTTTAGGGAATAGCAATCAGCCCCAGCATTTT.

The chain uses TRBV19 and TRBJ1-6; possible D gene TRBD1, 5 bases. The germline V and J ends were trimmed by 7 bases and 9 bases, with 16 bases remaining between them. Germline assignment: CDR1 LNHDA and CDR2 SQIVND (reference sequence). The length of the CDR3 is 14 residues. DNA for the CDR3: TGTGCCAGTACCCTCGACAGAATGGGTTCACCCCTCCACTTT. Translation gives CASTLDRMGSPLHF.

CDR3 coding DNA: TGCGCCAGCAGTCGACAGACCCAAGGCGGAGCTGTTAATTCACCCCTCCACTTT. Its protein product is CASSRQTQGGAVNSPLHF. The J gene is TRBJ1-6, the V gene TRBV4-3, with TRBD1 as a possible D gene (5 bases). Deletions cut 6 bases from V and 6 bases from J, with 24 bases between. CDR1 is LGHNA, CDR2 YSLEER, per germline. The CDR3 spans 18 residues.